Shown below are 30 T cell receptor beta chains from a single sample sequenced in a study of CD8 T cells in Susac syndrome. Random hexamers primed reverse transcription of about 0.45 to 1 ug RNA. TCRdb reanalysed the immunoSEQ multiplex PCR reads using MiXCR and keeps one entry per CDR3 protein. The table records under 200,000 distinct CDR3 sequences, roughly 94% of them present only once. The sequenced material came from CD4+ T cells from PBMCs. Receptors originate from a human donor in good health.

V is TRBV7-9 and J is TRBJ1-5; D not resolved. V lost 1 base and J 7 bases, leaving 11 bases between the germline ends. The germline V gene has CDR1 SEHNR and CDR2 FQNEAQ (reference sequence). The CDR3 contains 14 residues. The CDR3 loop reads CASSLVMDGQPQHF. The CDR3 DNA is TGTGCCAGCAGCTTAGTAATGGATGGGCAGCCCCAGCATTTT.

The CDR3 DNA sequence: TGCAGTGCTAGAGGGGGGGGTTTCTCCTACGAGCAGTACTTC. Its translation: CSARGGGFSYEQYF. V is TRBV20-1 and J is TRBJ2-7; TRBD2 aligns across 7 bases. The CDR3 is 14 residues long. CDR1 is DFQATT, CDR2 SNEGSKA, per germline (reference sequence). V was clipped by 1 base and J by 0 bases; unmatched bases: 3.

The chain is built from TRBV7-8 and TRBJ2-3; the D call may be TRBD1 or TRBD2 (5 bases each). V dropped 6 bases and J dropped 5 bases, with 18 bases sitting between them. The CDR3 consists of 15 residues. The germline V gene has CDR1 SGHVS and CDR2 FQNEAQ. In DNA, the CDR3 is TGTGCCAGCAGGGCGGGTAGAATTGGGGGAGATACGCAGTATTTT. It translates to CASRAGRIGGDTQYF.

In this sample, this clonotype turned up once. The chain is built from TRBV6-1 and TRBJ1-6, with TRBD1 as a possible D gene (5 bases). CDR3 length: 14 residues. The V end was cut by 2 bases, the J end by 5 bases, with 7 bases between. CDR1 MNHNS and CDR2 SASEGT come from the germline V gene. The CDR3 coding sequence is TGTGCCAGCAGTGAAATGGGGGATAATTCACCCCTCCACTTT. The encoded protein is CASSEMGDNSPLHF.

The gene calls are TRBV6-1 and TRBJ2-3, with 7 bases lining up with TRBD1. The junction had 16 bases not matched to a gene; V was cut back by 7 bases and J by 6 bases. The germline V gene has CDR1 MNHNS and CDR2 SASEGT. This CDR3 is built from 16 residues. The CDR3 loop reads CASTEHSTGIDDTQYF. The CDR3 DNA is TGTGCCAGCACCGAACATTCGACAGGGATTGATGATACGCAGTATTTT.

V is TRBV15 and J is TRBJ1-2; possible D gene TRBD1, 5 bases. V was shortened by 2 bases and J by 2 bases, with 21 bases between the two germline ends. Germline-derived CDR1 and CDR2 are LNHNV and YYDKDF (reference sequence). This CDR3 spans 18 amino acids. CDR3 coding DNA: TGTGCCACCAGCAGACTTCAGGGCCAAGGTTTTGCGAACTATGGCTACACCTTC. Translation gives CATSRLQGQGFANYGYTF.

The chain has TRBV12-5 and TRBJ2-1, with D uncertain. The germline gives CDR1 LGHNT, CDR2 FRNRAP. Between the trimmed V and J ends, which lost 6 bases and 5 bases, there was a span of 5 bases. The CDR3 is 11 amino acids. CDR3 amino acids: CASGSNNEQFF. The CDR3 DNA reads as TGTGCTAGTGGCTCAAACAATGAGCAGTTCTTC.

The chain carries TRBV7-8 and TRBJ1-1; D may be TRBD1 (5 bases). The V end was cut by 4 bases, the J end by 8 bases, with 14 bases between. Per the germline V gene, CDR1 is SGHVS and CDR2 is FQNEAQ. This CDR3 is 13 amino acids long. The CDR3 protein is CASSSRQIPEAFF. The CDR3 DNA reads TGTGCCAGCAGCTCCAGACAGATACCCGAAGCTTTCTTT.

Written as DNA, the CDR3 is TGTGCCAGCAGTGAATACGGAGTATACGAGCAGTACGTC. Residues: CASSEYGVYEQYV. The rearrangement links TRBV6-1 to TRBJ2-7, with unresolved D. The length of the CDR3 is 13 residues. Between the trimmed V and J ends, which lost 2 bases and 4 bases, there was a span of 9 bases. Germline CDR1 MNHNS, CDR2 SASEGT.

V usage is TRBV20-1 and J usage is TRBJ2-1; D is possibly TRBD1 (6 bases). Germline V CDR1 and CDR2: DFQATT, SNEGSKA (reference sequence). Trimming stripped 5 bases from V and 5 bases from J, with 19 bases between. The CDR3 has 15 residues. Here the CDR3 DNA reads TGCAGTGCTGAAGAAACAGGGTACCTTAACAATGAGCAGTTCTTC. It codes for CSAEETGYLNNEQFF.

The CDR3 DNA sequence: TGTGCCTGGGGACGGTTAAGCTACGAGCAGTACGTC. Amino acids: CAWGRLSYEQYV. The chain combines TRBV30 with TRBJ2-7; D not resolved. The CDR3 runs to 12 residues. CDR1 GTSNPN and CDR2 SVGIG come from the germline V gene (reference sequence). V gave up 5 bases and J gave up 3 bases, with 11 bases separating them.

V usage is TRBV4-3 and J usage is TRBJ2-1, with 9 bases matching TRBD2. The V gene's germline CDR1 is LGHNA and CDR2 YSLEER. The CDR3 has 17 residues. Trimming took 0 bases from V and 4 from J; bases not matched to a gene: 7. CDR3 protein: CASSQDAAGGRYNEQFF. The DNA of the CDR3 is TGCGCCAGCAGCCAAGATGCGGCGGGGGGGAGGTACAATGAGCAGTTCTTC.

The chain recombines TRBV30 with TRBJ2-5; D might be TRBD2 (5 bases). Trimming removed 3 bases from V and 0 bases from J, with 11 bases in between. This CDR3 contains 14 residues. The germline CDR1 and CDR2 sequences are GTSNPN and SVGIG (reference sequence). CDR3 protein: CAWRQPGYQETQYF. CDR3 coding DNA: TGTGCCTGGAGACAACCGGGGTACCAAGAGACCCAGTACTTC. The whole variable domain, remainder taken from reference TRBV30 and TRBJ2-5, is SQTIHQWPATLVQPVGSPLSLECTVEGTSNPNLYWYRQAAGRGLQLLFYSVGIGQISSEVPQNLSASRPQDRQFILSSKKLLLSDSGFYLCAWRQPGYQETQYFGPGTRLLVL.

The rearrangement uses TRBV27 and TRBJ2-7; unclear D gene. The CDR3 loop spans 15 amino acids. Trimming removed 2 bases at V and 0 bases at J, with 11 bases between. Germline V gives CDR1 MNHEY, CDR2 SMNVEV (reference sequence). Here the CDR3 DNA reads TGTGCCAGCAGTTTAGGTGCTGCCAACTCCTACGAGCAGTACTTC. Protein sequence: CASSLGAANSYEQYF.

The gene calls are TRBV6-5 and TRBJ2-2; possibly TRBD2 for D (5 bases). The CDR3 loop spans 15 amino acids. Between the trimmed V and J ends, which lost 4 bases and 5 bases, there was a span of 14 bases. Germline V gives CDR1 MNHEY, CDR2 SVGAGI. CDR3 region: CASSFVSGNTGELFF. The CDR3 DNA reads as TGTGCCAGCAGTTTCGTAAGCGGTAATACCGGGGAGCTGTTTTTT.

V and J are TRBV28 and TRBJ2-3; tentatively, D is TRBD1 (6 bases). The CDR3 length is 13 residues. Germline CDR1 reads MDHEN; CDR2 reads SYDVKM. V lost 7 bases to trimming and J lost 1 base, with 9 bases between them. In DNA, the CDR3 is TGTGCCAGCAAAGGGGGTGGCACAGATACGCAGTATTTT. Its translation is CASKGGGTDTQYF.

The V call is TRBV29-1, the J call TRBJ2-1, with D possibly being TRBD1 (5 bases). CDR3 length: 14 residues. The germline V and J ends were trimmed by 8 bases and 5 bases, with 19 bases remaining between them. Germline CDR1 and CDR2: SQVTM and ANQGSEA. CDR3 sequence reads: CSSWSRIGDNEQFF. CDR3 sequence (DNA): TGCAGCAGTTGGTCACGGATAGGGGACAATGAGCAGTTCTTC.

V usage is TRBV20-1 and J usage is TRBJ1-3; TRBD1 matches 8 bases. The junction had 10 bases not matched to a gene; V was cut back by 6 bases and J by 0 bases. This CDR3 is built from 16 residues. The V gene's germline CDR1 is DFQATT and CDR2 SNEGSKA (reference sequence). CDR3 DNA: TGCAGTGCCGGTCAGGGGGCCGGCTTCTCTGGAAACACCATATATTTT. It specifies CSAGQGAGFSGNTIYF.

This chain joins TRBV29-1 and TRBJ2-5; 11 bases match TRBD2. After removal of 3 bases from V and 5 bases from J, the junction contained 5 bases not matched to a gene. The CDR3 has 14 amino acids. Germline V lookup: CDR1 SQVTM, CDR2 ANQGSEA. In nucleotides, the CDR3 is TGCAGCGTTGACCTAGCGGGAGGTGGGGAGACCCAGTACTTC. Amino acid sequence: CSVDLAGGGETQYF.

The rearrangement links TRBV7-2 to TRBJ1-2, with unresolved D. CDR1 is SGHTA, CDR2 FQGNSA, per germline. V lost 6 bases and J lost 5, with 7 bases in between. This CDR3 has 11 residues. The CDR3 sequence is CASRNSYGYTF. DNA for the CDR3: TGTGCCAGCAGAAACAGTTATGGCTACACCTTC.

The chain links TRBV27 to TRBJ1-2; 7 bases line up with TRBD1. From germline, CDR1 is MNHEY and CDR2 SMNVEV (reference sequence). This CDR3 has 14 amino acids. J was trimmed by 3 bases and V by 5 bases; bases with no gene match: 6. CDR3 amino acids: CASSRQGQHYGYTF. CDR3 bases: TGTGCCAGCAGTCGACAGGGACAGCACTATGGCTACACCTTC.

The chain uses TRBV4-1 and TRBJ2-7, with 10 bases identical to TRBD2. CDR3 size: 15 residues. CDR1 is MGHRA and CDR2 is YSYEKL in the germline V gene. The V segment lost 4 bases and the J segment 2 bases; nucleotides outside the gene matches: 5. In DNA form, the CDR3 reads TGCGCCAGCAGCCGTGGACTAGCGGAGGCCTACGAGCAGTACGTC. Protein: CASSRGLAEAYEQYV.

The CDR3 DNA sequence: TGCAGTGCCGTCCTACAGGGTGCCCTCCACTTT. This codes for CSAVLQGALHF. J is TRBJ1-6 and V is TRBV20-1; D is perhaps TRBD1 (6 bases). The CDR3 loop spans 11 amino acids. CDR1 is DFQATT, CDR2 SNEGSKA, per germline (reference sequence). V dropped 6 bases and J dropped 14 bases, with 14 bases sitting between them.

Written as DNA, the CDR3 is TGTGCCAGCAGCTACTCGGGACTTTCTTCCTACGAGCAGTACTTC. Translating gives CASSYSGLSSYEQYF. V gene TRBV5-6 combines with J gene TRBJ2-7; D may be TRBD2 (6 bases). Germline loops: CDR1 SGHDT, CDR2 YYEEEE. V was cut by 3 bases and J by 1 base, with 14 bases left in between. The CDR3 is 15 residues long.

CDR3 protein: CASSLDVDTQYF. The CDR3 DNA is TGTGCCAGCAGCTTAGATGTGGATACGCAGTATTTT. This chain uses TRBV7-9 with TRBJ2-3; unclear D gene. V lost 1 base and J lost 6, with 5 bases in between. CDR1 is SEHNR, CDR2 FQNEAQ, per germline (reference sequence). There are 12 residues in the CDR3. The complete variable domain, with remaining parts taken from reference TRBV7-9 and TRBJ2-3, reads DTGVSQNPRHKITKRGQNVTFRCDPISEHNRLYWYRQTLGQGPEFLTYFQNEAQLEKSRLLSDRFSAERPKGSFSTLEIQRTEQGDSAMYLCASSLDVDTQYFGPGTRLTVL.

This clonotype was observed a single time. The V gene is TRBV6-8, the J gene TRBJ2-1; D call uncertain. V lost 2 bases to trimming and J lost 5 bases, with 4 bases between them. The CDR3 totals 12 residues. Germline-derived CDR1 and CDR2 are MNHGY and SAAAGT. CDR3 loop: CASSYSHNEQFF. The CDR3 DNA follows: TGTGCCAGCAGTTACAGCCACAATGAGCAGTTCTTC.

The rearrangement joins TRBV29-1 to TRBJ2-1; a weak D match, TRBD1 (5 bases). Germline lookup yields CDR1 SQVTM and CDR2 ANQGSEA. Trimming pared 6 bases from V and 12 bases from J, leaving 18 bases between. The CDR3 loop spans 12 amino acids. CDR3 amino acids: CSVKILAQGQFF. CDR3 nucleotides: TGCAGCGTCAAAATCCTCGCGCAGGGGCAGTTCTTC.

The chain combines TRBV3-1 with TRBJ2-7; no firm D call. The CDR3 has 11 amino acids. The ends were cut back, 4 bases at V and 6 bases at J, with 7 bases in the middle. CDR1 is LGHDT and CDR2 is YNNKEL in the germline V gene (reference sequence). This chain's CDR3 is CASSLPGEQYF. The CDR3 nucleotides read TGTGCCAGCAGCCTCCCGGGCGAGCAGTACTTC.

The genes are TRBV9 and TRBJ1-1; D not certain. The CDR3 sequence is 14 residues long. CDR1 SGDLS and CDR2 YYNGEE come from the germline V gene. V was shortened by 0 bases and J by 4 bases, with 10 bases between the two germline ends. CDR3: CASSVAGDITEAFF. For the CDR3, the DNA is TGTGCCAGCAGCGTAGCCGGGGATATCACTGAAGCTTTCTTT.

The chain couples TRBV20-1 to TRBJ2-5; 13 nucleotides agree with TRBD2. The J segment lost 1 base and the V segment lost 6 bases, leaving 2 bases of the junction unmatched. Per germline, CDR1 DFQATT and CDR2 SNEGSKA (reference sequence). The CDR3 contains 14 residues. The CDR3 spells CSAGTSGTQETQYF. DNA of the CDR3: TGCAGTGCAGGGACTAGCGGGACCCAAGAGACCCAGTACTTC.